This T cell receptor beta chain is from a study of blood T cell repertoires in COVID-19. Sequenced by immunoSEQ multiplex PCR; TCRdb stores in-frame clones only, minus some. The table records under 250,000 clones, roughly 84% of them present only once. This clone was seen only a few times. This CDR3 spans 14 amino acids. V shed 4 bases and J shed 5 bases, with 12 bases lying between them. The germline CDR1 and CDR2 sequences are SGHRS and YFSETQ. The sequence derives from a man in his forties or fifties with active or convalescent COVID-19. The sample consisted of peripheral blood. V usage is TRBV5-1 and J usage is TRBJ1-4; D possibly corresponds to TRBD1 (5 bases). CDR3: CASSPAWGNEKLFF. For the CDR3, the DNA is TGCGCCAGCAGCCCGGCTTGGGGCAATGAAAAACTGTTTTTT.